This TCR beta chain was identified in a study of cytomegalovirus exposure and HLA in healthy donors. CDR1 and CDR2 (germline): SGHDN, FVKESK. Trimming took 5 bases from V and 4 from J; bases not matched to a gene: 9. This CDR3 is 15 amino acids long. The PCR ran on 60 Vbeta and 13 Jbeta primers. The repertoire was sequenced with immunoSEQ multiplex PCR; TCRdb's copy has only in-frame clones and lacks some. The sample has fewer than 95,000 clones, 76% seen once; the top ten hold approximately 3%. This clone appeared a single time. The receptor was isolated from a man aged 35 to 55 in good health and CMV-seronegative. The sequenced sample was PBMCs. This sequence joins TRBV14 and TRBJ1-1; TRBD1 aligns across 8 bases. DNA of the CDR3: TGTGCCAGCAGCGGCGCAGGGGGCGGATTCACTGAAGCTTTCTTT. This codes for CASSGAGGGFTEAFF.